Detailed here is one T cell receptor beta chain. Germline values: CDR1 LGHDT, CDR2 YNNKEL (reference sequence). V was trimmed by 4 bases and J by 2 bases, leaving 14 bases between them. This CDR3 has 15 amino acids. Assay used: immunoSEQ multiplex PCR; TCRdb lists only in-frame clones, some missing. The sample holds about 95,000 clones, 81% seen once. The data were obtained in a study of blood T cell repertoires in COVID-19. This TCR was sampled from a man at least 80 years old with active or convalescent COVID-19. The sequenced sample consisted of peripheral blood. This sequence joins TRBV3-1 (or the pseudogene TRBV3-2) and TRBJ1-1, with unresolved D. The CDR3 is CASSLPRRGNTEAFF. DNA for the CDR3: TGTGCCAGCAGCCTACCAAGGCGGGGAAACACTGAAGCTTTCTTT.